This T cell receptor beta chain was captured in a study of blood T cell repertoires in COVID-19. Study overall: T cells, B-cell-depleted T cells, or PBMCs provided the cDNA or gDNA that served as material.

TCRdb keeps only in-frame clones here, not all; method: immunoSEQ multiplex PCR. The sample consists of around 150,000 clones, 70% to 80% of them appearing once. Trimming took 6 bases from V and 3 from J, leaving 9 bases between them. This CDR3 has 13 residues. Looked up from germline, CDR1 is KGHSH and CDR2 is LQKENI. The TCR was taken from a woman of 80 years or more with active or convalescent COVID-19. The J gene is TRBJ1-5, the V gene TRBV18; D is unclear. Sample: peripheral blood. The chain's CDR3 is CASSRHPNQPQHF. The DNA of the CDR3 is TGTGCCAGCTCTCGACACCCCAATCAGCCCCAGCATTTT.